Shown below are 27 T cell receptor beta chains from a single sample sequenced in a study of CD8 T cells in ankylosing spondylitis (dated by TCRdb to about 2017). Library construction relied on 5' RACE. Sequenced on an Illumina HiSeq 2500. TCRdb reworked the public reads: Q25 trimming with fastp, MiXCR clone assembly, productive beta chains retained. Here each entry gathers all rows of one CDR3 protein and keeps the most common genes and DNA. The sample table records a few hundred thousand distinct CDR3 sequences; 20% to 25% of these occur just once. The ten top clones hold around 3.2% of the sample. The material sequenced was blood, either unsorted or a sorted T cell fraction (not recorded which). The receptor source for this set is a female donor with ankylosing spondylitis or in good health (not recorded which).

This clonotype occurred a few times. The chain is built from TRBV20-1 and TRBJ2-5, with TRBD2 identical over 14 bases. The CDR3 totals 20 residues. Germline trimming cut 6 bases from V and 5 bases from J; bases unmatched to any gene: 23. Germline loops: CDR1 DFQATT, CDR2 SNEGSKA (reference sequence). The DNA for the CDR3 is TGCAGTGCCCCAGGACAGCCCGGGACTAGCGGGAGTGGTCTACGGGAGACCCAGTACTTC. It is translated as CSAPGQPGTSGSGLRETQYF.

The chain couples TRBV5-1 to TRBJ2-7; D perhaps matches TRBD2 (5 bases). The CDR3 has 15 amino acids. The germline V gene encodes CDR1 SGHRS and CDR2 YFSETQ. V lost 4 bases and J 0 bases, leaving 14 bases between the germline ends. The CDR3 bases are TGCGCCAGCAGCCCGGCGAGGGCCAGCTCCTACGAGCAGTACTTC. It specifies CASSPARASSYEQYF.

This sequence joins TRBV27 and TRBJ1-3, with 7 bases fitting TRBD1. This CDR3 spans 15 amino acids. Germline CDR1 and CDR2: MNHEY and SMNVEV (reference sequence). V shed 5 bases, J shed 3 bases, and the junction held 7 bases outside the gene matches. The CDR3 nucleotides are TGTGCCAGCAGTGGTAGGGGGCGCAGTGGAAACACCATATATTTT. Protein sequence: CASSGRGRSGNTIYF.

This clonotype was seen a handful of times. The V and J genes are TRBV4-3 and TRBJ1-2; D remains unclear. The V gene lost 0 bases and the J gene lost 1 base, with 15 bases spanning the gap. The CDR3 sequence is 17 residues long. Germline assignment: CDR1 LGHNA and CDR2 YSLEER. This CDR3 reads CASSQDITLHINYGYTF. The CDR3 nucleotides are TGCGCCAGCAGCCAAGATATTACCCTTCACATTAACTATGGCTACACCTTC.

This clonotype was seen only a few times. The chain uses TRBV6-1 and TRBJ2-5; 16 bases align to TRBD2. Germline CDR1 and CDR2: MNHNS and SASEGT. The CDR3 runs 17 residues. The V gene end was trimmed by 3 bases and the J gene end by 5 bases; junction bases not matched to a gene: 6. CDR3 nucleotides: TGTGCCAGCAGTGACAATCCGGGACTAGCGGGAGGGGAGACCCAGTACTTC. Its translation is CASSDNPGLAGGETQYF.

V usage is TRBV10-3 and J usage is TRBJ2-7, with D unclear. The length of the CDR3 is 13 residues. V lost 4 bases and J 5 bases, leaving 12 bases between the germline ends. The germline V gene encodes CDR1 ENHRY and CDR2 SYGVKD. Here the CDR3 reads CAISVGRMDEQYF. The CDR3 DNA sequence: TGTGCCATCAGTGTTGGAAGGATGGACGAGCAGTACTTC.

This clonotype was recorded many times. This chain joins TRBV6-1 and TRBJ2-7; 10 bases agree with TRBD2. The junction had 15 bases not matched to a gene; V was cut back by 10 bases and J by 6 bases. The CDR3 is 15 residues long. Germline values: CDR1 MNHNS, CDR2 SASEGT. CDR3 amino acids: CATSVQAGGPSEQYF. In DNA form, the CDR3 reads TGTGCCACTAGTGTCCAAGCGGGAGGGCCCTCCGAGCAGTACTTC.

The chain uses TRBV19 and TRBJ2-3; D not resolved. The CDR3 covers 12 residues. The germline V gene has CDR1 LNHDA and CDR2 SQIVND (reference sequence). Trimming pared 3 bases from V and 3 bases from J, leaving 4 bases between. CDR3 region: CASSMATDTQYF. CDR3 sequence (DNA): TGTGCCAGTAGTATGGCGACAGATACGCAGTATTTT.

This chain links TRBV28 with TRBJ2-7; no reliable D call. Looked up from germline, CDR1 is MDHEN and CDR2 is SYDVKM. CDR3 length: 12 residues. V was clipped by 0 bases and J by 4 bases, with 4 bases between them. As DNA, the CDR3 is TGTGCCAGCAGTTTATGGAGTTACGAGCAGTACTTC. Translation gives CASSLWSYEQYF.

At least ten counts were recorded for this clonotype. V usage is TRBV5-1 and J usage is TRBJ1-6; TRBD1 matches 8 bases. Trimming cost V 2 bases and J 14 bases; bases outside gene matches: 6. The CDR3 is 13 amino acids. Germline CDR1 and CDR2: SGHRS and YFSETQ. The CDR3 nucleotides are TGCGCCAGCAGCTTTGGACAGGGTGGAGCCCTCCACTTT. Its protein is CASSFGQGGALHF.

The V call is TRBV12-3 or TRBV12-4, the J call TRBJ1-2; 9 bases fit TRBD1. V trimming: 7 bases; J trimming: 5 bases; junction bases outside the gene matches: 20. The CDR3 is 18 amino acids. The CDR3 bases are TGTGCCAGCACCCTGGGGTGGGACAGGGTCAAAAAAAAGTATGGCTACACCTTC. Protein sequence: CASTLGWDRVKKKYGYTF.

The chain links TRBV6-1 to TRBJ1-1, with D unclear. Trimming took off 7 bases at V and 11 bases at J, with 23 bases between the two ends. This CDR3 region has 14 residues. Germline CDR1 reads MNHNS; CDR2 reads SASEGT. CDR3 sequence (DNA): TGTGCCAGCACACTTACCGGGAGGGTCAGTAATGCTTTCTTT. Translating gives CASTLTGRVSNAFF.

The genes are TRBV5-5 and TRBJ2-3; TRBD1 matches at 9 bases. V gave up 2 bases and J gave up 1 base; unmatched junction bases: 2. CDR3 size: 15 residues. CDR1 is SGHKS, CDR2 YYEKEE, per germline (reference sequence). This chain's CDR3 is CASSFRTGGTDTQYF. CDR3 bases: TGTGCCAGCAGCTTCCGGACAGGGGGCACAGATACGCAGTATTTT.

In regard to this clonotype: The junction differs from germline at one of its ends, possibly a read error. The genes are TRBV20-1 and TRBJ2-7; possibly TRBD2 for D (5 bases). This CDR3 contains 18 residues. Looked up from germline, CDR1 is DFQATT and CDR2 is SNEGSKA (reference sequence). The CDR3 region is CCARAAVRAHPLIYEQYF. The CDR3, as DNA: TGCTGTGCTAGAGCCGCTGTGCGGGCCCATCCACTTATCTACGAGCAGTACTTC.

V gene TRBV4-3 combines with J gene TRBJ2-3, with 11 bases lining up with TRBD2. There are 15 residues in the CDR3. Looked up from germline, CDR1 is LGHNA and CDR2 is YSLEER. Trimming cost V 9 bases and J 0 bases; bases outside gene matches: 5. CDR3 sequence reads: CARKGLAASTDTQYF. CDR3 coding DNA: TGCGCCAGAAAGGGACTAGCGGCTAGCACAGATACGCAGTATTTT.

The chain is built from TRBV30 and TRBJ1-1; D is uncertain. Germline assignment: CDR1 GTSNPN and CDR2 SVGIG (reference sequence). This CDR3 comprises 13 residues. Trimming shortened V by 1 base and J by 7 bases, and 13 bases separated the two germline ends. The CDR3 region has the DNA TGTGCCTGGAGTGCCGAAGCGACGGTTGAAGCTTTCTTT. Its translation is CAWSAEATVEAFF.

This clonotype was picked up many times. CDR3 in DNA: TGTGCCAGCCAGGATCCCCCGGGACTAACTGGCGATGAGCAGTTCTTC. As protein: CASQDPPGLTGDEQFF. The J gene is TRBJ2-1, the V gene TRBV6-1; 7 nucleotides line up with TRBD2. J was trimmed by 8 bases and V by 8 bases; bases with no gene match: 18. Germline V gives CDR1 MNHNS, CDR2 SASEGT. CDR3 length: 16 residues.

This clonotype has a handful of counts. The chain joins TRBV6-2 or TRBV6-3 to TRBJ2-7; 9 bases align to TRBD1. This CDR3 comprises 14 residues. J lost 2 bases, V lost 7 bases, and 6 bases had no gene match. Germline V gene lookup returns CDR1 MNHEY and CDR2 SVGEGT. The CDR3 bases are TGTGCCAGCAAGTCCGGGACAGGGACCTACGAGCAGTACTTC. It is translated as CASKSGTGTYEQYF.

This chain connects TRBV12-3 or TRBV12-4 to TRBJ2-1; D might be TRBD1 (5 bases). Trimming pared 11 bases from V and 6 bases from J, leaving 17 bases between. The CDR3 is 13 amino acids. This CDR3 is CAGKQTGSNEQFF. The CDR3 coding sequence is TGTGCCGGAAAACAAACAGGTAGCAATGAGCAGTTCTTC.

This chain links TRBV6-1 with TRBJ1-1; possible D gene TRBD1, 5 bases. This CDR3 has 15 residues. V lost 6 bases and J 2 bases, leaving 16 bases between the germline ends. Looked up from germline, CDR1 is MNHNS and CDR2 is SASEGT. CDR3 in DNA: TGTGCCAGCAGCGAAAGGGGCTGGATTAACACTGAAGCTTTCTTT. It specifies CASSERGWINTEAFF.

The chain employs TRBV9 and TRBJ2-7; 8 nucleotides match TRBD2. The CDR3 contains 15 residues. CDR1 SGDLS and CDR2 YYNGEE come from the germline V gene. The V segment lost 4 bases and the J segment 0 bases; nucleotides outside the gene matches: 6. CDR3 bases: TGTGCCAGCAGCATCGGACTAGCTGACTCCTACGAGCAGTACTTC. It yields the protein CASSIGLADSYEQYF. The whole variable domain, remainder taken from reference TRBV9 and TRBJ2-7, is DSGVTQTPKHLITATGQRVTLRCSPRSGDLSVYWYQQSLDQGLQFLIQYYNGEERAKGNILERFSAQQFPDLHSELNLSSLELGDSALYFCASSIGLADSYEQYFGPGTRLTVT.

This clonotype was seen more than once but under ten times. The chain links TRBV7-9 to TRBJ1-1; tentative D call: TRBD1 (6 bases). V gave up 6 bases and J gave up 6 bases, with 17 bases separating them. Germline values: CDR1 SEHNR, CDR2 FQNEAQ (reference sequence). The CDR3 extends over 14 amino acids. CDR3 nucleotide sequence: TGTGCCAGCAGTCTAGGGGGGGGAGTAGCTGAAGCTTTCTTT. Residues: CASSLGGGVAEAFF.

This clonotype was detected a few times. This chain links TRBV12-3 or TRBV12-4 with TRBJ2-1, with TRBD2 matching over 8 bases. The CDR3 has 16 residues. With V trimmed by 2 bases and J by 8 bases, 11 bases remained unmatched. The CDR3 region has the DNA TGTGCCAGCAGTTTATCGTCCCGGCGGGGGGCGGATGAGCAGTTCTTC. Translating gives CASSLSSRRGADEQFF.

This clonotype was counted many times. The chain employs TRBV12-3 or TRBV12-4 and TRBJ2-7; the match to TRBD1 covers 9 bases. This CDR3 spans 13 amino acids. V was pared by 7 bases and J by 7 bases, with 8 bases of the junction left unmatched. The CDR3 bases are TGTGCCAGCACACCGGGACAGGGAGGAGAGCAGTACTTC. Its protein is CASTPGQGGEQYF.

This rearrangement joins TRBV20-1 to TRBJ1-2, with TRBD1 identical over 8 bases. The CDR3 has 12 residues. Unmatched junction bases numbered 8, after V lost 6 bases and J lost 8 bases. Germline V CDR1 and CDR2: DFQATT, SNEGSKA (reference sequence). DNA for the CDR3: TGCAGTGCCACCACAGGGGGTTTGGGCTACACCTTC. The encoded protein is CSATTGGLGYTF.

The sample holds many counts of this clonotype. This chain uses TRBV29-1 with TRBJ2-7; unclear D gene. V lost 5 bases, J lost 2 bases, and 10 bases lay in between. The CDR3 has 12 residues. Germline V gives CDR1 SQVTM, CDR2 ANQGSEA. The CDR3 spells CSVNSRTYEQYF. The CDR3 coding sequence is TGCAGCGTTAATAGCAGGACCTACGAGCAGTACTTC.

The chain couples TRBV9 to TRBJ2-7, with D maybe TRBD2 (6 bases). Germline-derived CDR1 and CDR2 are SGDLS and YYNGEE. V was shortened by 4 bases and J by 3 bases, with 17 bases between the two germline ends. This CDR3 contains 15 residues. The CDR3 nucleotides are TGTGCCAGCAGCCCGCGGGACGGACTTATCTACGAGCAGTACTTC. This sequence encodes CASSPRDGLIYEQYF.